Here is one TCR beta chain with its context. Its antigen is not identified. This specimen belongs to a study of cytomegalovirus exposure and HLA in healthy donors. Study results and caveats: A later analysis appeared to link common viral pathogens to several of the most significant clusters.

Primers for the PCR totalled 60 Vbeta and 13 Jbeta. In the study's own analysis: In a later analysis, 60 million to 90 million unique TCR beta chains included roughly 11 million shared by two or more donors. Method: immunoSEQ multiplex PCR; TCRdb's copy keeps in-frame clones and lacks some. For V, J and clone size, that table is used; D and trimming come from the DNA. The sample contains approximately 170,000 clones, over 70% of which appear only once. Sequencing was carried out using PBMCs. The receptor comes from a man in his fifties or sixties in good health and CMV-seropositive.

CDR3 residues: CASSPRARTGQETQYF. Here the CDR3 DNA reads TGTGCCAGCTCACCTCGCGCAAGGACTGGGCAAGAGACCCAGTACTTC. This sequence joins TRBV18 and TRBJ2-5, with D tentatively TRBD2 (5 bases). Trimming stripped 3 bases from V and 2 bases from J, with 16 bases between. The CDR3 length is 16 residues. Germline CDR1 is KGHSH and CDR2 is LQKENI.